The clone carrying this T cell receptor (beta chain) has just a few counts. Its antigen is still unknown. This sample is drawn from a study of T cells after yellow fever vaccination. V was cut by 2 bases and J by 6 bases, with 11 bases left in between. The CDR3 runs to 13 residues. The germline V gene has CDR1 SGDLS and CDR2 YYNGEE. TCRdb called the 5' RACE reads again in MiXCR, with one record for every CDR3 protein. The table records approximately 510,000 distinct CDR3 sequences, 21% of them present only once. Study conclusions and caveats: Clonotypes shared by both compartments, CD4 and CD8, made up a small share. Subsequent to the booster, the majority of primary-vaccination clones reappeared (approximately 95% CD4, more than 70% CD8).

This receptor was taken from a young man who received the YFV17D yellow fever vaccine. The V and J genes are TRBV9 and TRBJ1-2; D ambiguous. This specimen consisted of PBMCs, obtained approximately 22 days after the first yellow fever vaccination. CDR3 loop: CASSVLPGDGYTF. CDR3 DNA sequence: TGTGCCAGCAGCGTGCTGCCCGGGGATGGCTACACCTTC.